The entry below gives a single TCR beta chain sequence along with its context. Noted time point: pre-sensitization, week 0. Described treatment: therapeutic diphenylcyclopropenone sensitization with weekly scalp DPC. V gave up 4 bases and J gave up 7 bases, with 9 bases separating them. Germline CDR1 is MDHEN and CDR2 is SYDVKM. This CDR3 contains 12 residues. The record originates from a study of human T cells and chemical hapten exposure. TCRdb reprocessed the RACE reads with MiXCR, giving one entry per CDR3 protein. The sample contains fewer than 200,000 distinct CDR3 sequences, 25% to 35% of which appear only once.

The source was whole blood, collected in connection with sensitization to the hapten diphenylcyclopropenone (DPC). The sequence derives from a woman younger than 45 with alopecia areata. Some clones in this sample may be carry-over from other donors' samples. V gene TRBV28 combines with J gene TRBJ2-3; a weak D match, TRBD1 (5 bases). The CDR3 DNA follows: TGTGCCAGCAGTTATAGGGGTAATACGCAGTATTTT. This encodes CASSYRGNTQYF.